Listed below are T cell receptor beta chains from one sample, sequenced in a study of blood T cell repertoires in COVID-19. The method was immunoSEQ multiplex PCR; TCRdb's version includes in-frame clones alone and lacks a portion of them. The sample shows roughly 68,000 clones, around 90% of them seen only once. Sequencing used peripheral blood. These TCRs come from a woman aged 45-60 years with COVID-19, enrolled during active disease. Both conserved end residues are trimmed from each CDR3.

v_gene	j_gene	CDR3aa
TRBV28	TRBJ2-7	ASSLTASGGYEQY
TRBV3-1/TRBV3-2	TRBJ2-1	ASSRGGLLRDEQF
TRBV5-6	TRBJ2-3	ASTELAGGPFSTDTQY
TRBV9	TRBJ2-1	ASSPRTLAGNNEQF
TRBV12-3/TRBV12-4	TRBJ2-3	ASSPGVTDTQY
TRBV2	TRBJ2-1	ASSGDGRGHEQF
TRBV28	TRBJ1-5	ASSLYRGYQPQH
TRBV5-4	TRBJ1-3	ASSHSTGRSGNTIY
TRBV28	TRBJ2-2	ASKGASTGELF
TRBV29-1	TRBJ2-7	SVKGGTAAYEQY
TRBV20-1	TRBJ2-1	SAHPEQF
TRBV3-1/TRBV3-2	TRBJ2-3	ASRHTDTQY
TRBV28	TRBJ2-1	ASIGGYNEQF
TRBV29-1	TRBJ2-7	SVGTGNEQY
TRBV11-3	TRBJ2-1	ASSLERAAGRNEQF
TRBV3-1/TRBV3-2	TRBJ2-2	ASSQPLVAGFTGELF
TRBV2	TRBJ2-3	ASSDTSGATDTQY
TRBV28	TRBJ1-2	ASSPPGTGGANPSIQYGYT
TRBV7-8	TRBJ2-7	ASSGGSPYEQY
TRBV24-1	TRBJ2-7	ATSDRAGTGNEQY
TRBV19	TRBJ2-2	ASRTSAPSTGELF
TRBV21-1	TRBJ2-7	ASSKAGGTSGRPSSYEQY
TRBV6-2/TRBV6-3	TRBJ2-1	ASSLSGGNNEQF
TRBV5-1	TRBJ1-4	ASSSGQGGTNEKLF
TRBV6-6	TRBJ2-7	ASSGHRAGYEQY
TRBV5-1	TRBJ2-7	ASSSTSGSYEQY
TRBV5-1	TRBJ2-3	ASSWGLGQGADTQY
TRBV9	TRBJ2-1	ASSVEEGSYNEQF